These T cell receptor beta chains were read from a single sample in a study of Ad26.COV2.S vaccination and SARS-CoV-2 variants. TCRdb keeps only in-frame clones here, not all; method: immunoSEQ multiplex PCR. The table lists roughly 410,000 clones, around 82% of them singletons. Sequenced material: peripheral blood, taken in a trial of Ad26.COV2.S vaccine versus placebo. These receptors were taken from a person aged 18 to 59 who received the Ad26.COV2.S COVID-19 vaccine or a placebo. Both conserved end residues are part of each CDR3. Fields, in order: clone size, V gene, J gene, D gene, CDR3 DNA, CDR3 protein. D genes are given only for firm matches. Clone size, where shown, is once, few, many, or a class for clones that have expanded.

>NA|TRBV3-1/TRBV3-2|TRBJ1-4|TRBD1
TGTGCCAGCAGCCCAGGGGGCCTTGGAAAACTGTTTTTT
CASSPGGLGKLFF
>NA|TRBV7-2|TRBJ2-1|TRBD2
TGTGCCAGCAGCTCGACTAGCGGGATATACAATGAGCAGTTCTTC
CASSSTSGIYNEQFF
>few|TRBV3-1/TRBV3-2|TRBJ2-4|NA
TGTGCCAGCAGCCTCCAGGATGCGCGAAACATTCAGTACTTC
CASSLQDARNIQYF
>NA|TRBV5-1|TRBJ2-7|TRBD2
TGCGCCAGCAGCTTGTACCGGGAGGGCTACGAGCAGTACTTC
CASSLYREGYEQYF
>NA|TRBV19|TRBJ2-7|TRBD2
TGTGCCAGTAGCTCATCTAGCGGGAGCTACGAGCAGTACTTC
CASSSSSGSYEQYF
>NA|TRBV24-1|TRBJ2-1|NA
TGTGCCACCAGTGATTTGGGCCACAATGAGCAGTTCTTC
CATSDLGHNEQFF
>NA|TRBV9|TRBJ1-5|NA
TGTGCCAGCGGGGGAGATAATCAGCCCCAGCATTTT
CASGGDNQPQHF
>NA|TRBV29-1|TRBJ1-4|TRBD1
TGCAGCGTTGAAGATCTTCGGACAGGCGGTGAAAAACTGTTTTTT
CSVEDLRTGGEKLFF
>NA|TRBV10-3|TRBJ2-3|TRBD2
TGTGCCACGGCCAGCGGGGGGACCACAGATACGCAGTATTTT
CATASGGTTDTQYF
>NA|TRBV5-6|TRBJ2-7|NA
TGTGCCAGCAGCCAGGACACTTACGAGCAGTACTTC
CASSQDTYEQYF
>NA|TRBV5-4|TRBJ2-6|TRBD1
TGTGCCAGCAGCATCCCCGGGACAGGGGCCTCTGGGGCCAACGTCCTGACTTTC
CASSIPGTGASGANVLTF
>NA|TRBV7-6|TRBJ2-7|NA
TGTGCCAGCAGCTTAGGCTTTGGAGGGGCCTCCGAGCAGTACTTC
CASSLGFGGASEQYF
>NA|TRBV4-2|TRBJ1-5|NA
TGTGCCAGCAGCCGACTCTTTGACAGTAGCAATCAGCCCCAGCATTTT
CASSRLFDSSNQPQHF
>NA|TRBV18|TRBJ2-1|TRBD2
TGTGCCAGCTCAAGACTAGCGGGAGCCGGCTACAATGAGCAGTTCTTC
CASSRLAGAGYNEQFF
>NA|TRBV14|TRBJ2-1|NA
TGTGCCAGCAGCCAAGCATTGCGAGACAATGAGCAGTTCTTC
CASSQALRDNEQFF
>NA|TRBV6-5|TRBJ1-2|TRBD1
TGTGCCAGCAGACGACAGGGGGCGATTCCCTATGGCTACACCTTC
CASRRQGAIPYGYTF
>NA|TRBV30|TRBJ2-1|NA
TGTGCCTGGAGGATAGCGGAACGCTCCTACAATGAGCAGTTCTTC
CAWRIAERSYNEQFF
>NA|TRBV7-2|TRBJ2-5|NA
TGTGCCAGCACAGGACAGAGACAAGAGACCCAGTACTTC
CASTGQRQETQYF
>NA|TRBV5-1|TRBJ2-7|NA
TGCGCCAGCAGCTTGGATTGGGACCCTTCCTACGAGCAGTACTTC
CASSLDWDPSYEQYF
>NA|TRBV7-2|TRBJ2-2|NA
TGTGCCAGCAGCGTCTCGACATTGTCCGGGGAGCTGTTTTTT
CASSVSTLSGELFF
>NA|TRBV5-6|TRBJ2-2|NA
TGTGCCAGCAGCAAGACAGGCGCGGGGGAGCTGTTTTTT
CASSKTGAGELFF
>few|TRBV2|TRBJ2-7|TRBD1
TGTGCCAGCAGGACAGGGGGGGCGTGGACCTACGAGCAGTACTTC
CASRTGGAWTYEQYF
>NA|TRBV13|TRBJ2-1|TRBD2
TGTGCCAGCAGCTTACTAGCGGGCCCCCCCACGGAGCAGTTCTTC
CASSLLAGPPTEQFF
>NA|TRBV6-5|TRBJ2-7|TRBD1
TGTGCCAGCAGCCGCACCGGGACAGGGGTCTACGAGCAGTACTTC
CASSRTGTGVYEQYF
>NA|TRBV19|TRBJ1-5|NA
TGTGCCAGTAGTTCCTCGATGACGTATAGCAATCAGCCCCAGCATTTT
CASSSSMTYSNQPQHF